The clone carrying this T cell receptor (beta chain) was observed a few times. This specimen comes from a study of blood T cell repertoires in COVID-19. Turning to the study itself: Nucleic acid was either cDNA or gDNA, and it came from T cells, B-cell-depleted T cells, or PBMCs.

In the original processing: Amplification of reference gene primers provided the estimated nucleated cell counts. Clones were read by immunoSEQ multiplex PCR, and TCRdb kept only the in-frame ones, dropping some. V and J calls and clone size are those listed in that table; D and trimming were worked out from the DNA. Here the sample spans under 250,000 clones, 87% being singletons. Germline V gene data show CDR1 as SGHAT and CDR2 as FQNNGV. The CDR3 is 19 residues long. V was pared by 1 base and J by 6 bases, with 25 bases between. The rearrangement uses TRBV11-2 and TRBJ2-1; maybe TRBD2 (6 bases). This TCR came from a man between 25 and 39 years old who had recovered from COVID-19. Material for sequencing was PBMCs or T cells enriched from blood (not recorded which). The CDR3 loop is CASSLVFGGIILVGNEQFF. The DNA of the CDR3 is TGTGCCAGCAGCTTAGTTTTCGGCGGGATTATTCTGGTTGGCAATGAGCAGTTCTTC.